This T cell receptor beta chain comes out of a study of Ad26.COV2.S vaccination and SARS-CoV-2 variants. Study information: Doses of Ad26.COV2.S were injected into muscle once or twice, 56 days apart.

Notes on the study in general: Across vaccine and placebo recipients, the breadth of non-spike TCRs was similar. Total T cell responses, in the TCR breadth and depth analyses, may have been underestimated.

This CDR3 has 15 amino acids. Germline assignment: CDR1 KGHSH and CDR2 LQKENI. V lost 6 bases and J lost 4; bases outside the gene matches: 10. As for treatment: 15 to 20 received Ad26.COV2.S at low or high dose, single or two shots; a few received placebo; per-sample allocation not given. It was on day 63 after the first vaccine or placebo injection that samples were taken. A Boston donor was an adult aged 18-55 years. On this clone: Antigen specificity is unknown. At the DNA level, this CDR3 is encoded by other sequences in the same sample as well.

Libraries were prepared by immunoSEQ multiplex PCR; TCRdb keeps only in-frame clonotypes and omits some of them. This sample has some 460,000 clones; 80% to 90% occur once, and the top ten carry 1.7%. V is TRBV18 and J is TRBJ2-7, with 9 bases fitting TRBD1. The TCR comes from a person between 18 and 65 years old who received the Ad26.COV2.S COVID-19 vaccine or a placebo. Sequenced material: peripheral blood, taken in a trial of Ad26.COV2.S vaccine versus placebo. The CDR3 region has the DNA TGTGCCAGCTCCCCCCCGGGACAGGGTAGTTACGAGCAGTACTTC. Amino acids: CASSPPGQGSYEQYF.